This T cell receptor (beta chain) was profiled in a study of beta chain features in type 1 diabetes. Study-level points and caveats: In the patient group, naive, central memory and Treg TCRB repertoires seemed more alike than in the healthy donor group.

This clone has only a few counts. Its antigen is currently unknown. The V end lost 8 bases, the J end lost 2 bases, and 15 bases lay between the germline ends. CDR1 LGHNA and CDR2 YSLEER come from the germline V gene. The CDR3 runs to 14 residues. Every bit of the isolated RNA underwent reverse transcription, so sequencing read expressed TCRB transcripts. The assay was immunoSEQ multiplex PCR, and TCRdb's table has in-frame clones only and misses some. The table lists 250,000 or so clones, 25% to 35% of them singletons, with 3.5% to 4% in the top ten. The sequenced sample consisted of central memory CD4+ T cells from blood. This chain uses TRBV4-3 with TRBJ1-1; TRBD1 might be the D (5 bases). This sequence originates from a man younger than 45 in good health. Here the CDR3 reads CASGKHGGNTEAFF. As DNA, the CDR3 is TGCGCCAGCGGAAAGCATGGGGGTAACACTGAAGCTTTCTTT.